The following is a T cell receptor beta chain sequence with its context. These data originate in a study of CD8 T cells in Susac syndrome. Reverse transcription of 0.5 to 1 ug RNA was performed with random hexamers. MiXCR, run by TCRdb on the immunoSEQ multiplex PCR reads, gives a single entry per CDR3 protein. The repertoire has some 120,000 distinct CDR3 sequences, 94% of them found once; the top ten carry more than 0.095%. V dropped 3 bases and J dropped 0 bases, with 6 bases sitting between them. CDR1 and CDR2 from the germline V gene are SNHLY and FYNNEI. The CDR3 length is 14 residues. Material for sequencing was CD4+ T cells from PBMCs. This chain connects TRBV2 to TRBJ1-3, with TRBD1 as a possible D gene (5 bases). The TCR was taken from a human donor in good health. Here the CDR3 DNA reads TGTGCCAGCAGTGAGGGGGTCTCTGGAAACACCATATATTTT. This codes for CASSEGVSGNTIYF.